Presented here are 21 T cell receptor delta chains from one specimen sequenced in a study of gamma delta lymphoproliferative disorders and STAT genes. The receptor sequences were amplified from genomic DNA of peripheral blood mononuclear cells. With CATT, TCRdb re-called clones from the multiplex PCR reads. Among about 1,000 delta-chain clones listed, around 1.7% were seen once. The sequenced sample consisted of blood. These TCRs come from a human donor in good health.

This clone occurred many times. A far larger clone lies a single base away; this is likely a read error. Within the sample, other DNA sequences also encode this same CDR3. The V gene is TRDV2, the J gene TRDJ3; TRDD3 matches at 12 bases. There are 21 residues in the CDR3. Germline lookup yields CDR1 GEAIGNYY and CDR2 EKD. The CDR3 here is CACDKGWGIRESTWDTRQMFF. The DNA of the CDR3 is TGTGCCTGTGACAAGGGCTGGGGGATACGCGAGTCCACCTGGGACACCCGGCAGATGTTTTTC.

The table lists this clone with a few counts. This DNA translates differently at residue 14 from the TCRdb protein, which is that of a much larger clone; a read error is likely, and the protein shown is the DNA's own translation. CDR3 residues: CACDTIPTPVLGDRTDKLIF. Here the CDR3 DNA reads TGTGCCTGTGACACGATTCCTACCCCGGTACTGGGGGATCGGACCGATAAACTCATCTTT. V and J are TRDV2 and TRDJ1; 10 nucleotides match TRDD3. CDR3 length: 20 residues. The V gene end was trimmed by 1 base and the J gene end by 2 bases; junction bases not matched to a gene: 18. Looked up from germline, CDR1 is GEAIGNYY and CDR2 is EKD.

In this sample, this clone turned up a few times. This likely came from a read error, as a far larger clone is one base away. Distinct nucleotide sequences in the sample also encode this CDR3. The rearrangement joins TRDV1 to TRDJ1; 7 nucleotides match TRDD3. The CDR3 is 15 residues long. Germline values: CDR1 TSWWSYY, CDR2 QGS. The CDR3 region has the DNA TGTGCTCTTGGGGGGTACTGGGGTGTCACCGATAAACTTATCTTT. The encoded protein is CALGGYWGVTDKLIF.

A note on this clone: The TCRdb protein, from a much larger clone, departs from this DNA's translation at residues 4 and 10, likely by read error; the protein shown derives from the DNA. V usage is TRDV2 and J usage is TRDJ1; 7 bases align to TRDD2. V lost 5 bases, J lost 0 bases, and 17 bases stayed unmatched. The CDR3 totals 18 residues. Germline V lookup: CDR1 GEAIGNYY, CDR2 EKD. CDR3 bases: TGTGCCTGTGTCACTCCCTTCCTTGGGGAGATTGACACCGATAAACTCATCTTT. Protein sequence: CACVTPFLGEIDTDKLIF.

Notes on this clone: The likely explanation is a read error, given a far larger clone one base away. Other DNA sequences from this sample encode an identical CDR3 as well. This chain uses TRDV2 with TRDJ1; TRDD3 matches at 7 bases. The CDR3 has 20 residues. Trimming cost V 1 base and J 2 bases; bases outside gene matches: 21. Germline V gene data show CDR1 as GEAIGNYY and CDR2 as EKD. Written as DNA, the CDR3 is TGTGCCTGTGACACGTCGGGCCTGGGGGCAAAGGATACCTTTACCGATAAACTCATCTTT. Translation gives CACDTSGLGAKDTFTDKLIF.

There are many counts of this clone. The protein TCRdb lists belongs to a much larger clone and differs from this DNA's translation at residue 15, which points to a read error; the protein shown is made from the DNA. CDR3 in amino acids: CACDTIPTPVLGDQADKLIF. As DNA, the CDR3 is TGTGCCTGTGACACGATTCCTACCCCGGTACTGGGGGATCAGGCCGATAAACTCATCTTT. The J gene is TRDJ1, the V gene TRDV2, with TRDD3 matching 10 bases. Looked up from germline, CDR1 is GEAIGNYY and CDR2 is EKD. J was trimmed by 3 bases and V by 1 base; bases with no gene match: 19. The CDR3 is made up of 20 amino acids.

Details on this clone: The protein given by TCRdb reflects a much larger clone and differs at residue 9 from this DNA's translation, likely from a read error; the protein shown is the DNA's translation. The CDR3 coding sequence is TGTGCCTGTGACACGGCGGGCCCGAACTCCTGGGACACCCGACAGATGTTTTTC. The encoded protein is CACDTAGPNSWDTRQMFF. The genes are TRDV2 and TRDJ3; D is ambiguous. V shed 1 base and J shed 0 bases, with 12 bases lying between them. Germline V gene sequence: CDR1 GEAIGNYY, CDR2 EKD. This CDR3 spans 18 amino acids.

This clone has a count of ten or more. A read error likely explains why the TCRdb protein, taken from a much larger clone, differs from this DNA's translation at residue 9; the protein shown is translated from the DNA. The CDR3 sequence is CACDTSGLRAKDTFTDKLIF. CDR3 in DNA: TGTGCCTGTGACACGTCGGGCCTGAGGGCAAAGGATACCTTCACCGATAAACTCATCTTT. The chain couples TRDV2 to TRDJ1; maybe TRDD3 (6 bases). The CDR3 totals 20 residues. The V gene lost 1 base and the J gene lost 1 base, with 27 bases spanning the gap. Germline-derived CDR1 and CDR2 are GEAIGNYY and EKD.

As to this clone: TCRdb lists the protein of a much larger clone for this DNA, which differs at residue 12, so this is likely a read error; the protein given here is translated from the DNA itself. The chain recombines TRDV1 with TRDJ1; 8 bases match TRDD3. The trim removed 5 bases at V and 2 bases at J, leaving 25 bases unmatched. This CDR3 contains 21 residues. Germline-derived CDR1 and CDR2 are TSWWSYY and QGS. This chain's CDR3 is CALGNTQGAGGHKTWTDKLIF. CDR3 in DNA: TGTGCTCTTGGGAACACACAGGGGGCTGGGGGACATAAAACGTGGACCGATAAACTCATCTTT.

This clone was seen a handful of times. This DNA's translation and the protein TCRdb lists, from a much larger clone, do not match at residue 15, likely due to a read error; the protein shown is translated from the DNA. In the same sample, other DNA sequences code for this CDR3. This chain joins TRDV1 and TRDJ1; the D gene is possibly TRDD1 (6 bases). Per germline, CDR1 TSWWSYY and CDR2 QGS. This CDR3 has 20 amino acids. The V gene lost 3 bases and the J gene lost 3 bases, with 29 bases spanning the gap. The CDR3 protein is CALGDQSYSLRWKYADKLIF. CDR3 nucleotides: TGTGCTCTTGGGGATCAAAGTTATTCCTTACGGTGGAAATACGCCGATAAACTCATCTTT.

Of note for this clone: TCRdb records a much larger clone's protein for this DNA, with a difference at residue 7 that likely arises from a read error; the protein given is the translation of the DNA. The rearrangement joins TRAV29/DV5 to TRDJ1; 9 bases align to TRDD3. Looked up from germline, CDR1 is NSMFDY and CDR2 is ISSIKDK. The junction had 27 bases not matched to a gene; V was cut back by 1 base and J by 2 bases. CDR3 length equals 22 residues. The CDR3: CAASRESPCRGYVDYCTDKLIF. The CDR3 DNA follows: TGTGCAGCAAGCCGGGAGAGCCCCTGTAGGGGATACGTGGATTATTGTACCGATAAACTCATCTTT.

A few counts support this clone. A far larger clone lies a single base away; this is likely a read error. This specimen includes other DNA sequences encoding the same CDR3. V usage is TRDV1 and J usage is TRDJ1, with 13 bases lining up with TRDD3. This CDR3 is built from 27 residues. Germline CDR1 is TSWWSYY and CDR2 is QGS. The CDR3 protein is CALGERFSFLVKYWGIREHRDTDKLIF. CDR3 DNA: TGTGCTCTCGGGGAAAGATTTTCCTTCCTTGTGAAATACTGGGGGATACGCGAACACCGGGACACCGATAAACTCATCTTT.

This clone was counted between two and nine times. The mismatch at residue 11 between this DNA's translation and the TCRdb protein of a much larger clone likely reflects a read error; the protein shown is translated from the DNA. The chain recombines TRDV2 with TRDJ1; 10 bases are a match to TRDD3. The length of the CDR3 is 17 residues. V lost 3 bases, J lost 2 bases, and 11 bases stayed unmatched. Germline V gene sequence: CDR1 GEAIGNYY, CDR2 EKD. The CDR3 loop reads CACDSMILGDGTDKLIF. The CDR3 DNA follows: TGTGCCTGTGACTCTATGATACTGGGGGATGGAACCGATAAACTCATCTTT.

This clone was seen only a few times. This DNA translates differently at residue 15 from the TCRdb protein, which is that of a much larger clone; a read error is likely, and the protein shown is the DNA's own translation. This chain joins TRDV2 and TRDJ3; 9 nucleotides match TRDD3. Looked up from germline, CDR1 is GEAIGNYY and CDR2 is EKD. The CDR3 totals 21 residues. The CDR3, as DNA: TGTGCCTGTGACACAACGGGAACTGGGGGAGTACCCACCTGGGGCACCCGACAGATGTTTTTC. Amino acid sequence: CACDTTGTGGVPTWGTRQMFF.

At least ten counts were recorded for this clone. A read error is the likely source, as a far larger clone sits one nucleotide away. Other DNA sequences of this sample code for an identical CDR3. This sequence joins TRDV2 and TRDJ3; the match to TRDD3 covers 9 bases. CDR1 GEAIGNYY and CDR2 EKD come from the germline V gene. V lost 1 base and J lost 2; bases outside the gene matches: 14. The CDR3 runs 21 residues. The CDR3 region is CACDTTGTGGVPTWDTRQMFF. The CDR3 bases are TGTGCCTGTGACACAACGGGGACTGGGGGAGTACCCACCTGGGACACCCGACAGATGTTTTTC.

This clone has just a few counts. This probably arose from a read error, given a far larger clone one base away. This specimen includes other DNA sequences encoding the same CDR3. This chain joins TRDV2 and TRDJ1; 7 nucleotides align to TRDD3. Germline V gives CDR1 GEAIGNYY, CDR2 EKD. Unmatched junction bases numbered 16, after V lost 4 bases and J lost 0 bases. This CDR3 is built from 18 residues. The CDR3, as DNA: TGTGCCTGTGATACCGTCGGGGGATTGGGAAAGTACACCGATAAACTCATCTTT. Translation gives CACDTVGGLGKYTDKLIF.

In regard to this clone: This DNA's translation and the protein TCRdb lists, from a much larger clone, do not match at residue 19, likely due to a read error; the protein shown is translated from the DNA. The DNA for the CDR3 is TGTGCCTGTGACACGTCGGGCCTGGGGGCAAAGGATACCTTCACCGATAAACTCACCTTT. Residues: CACDTSGLGAKDTFTDKLTF. V is TRDV2 and J is TRDJ1, with 7 bases matching TRDD3. The CDR3 spans 20 residues. Germline CDR1 reads GEAIGNYY; CDR2 reads EKD.

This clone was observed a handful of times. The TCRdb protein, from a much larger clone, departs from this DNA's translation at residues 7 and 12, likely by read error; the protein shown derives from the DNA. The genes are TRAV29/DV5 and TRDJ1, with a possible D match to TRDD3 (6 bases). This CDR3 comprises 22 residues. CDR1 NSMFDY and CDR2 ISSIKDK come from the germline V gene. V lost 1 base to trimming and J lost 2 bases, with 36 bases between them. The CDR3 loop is CAASRESPCRGFVDYCTDKLIF. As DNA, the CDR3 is TGTGCAGCAAGCCGGGAGAGCCCCTGTAGGGGATTCGTGGATTATTGTACCGATAAACTCATCTTT.

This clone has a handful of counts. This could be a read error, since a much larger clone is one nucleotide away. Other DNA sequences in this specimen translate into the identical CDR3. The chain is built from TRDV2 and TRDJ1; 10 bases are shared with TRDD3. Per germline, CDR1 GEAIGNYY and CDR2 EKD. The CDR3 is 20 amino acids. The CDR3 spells CACDTIPTPVLGDQTDKLIF. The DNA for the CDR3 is TGTGCCTGTGACACGATTCCTACCCCGGTACTGGGGGATCAGACCGACAAACTCATCTTC.

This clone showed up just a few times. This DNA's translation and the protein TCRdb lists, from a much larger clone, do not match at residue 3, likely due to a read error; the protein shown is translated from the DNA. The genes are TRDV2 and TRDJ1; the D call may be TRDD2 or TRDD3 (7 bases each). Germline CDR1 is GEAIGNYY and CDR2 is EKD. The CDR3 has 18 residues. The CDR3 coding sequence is TGTGCCTATGACACTCCCTTCCTTGGGGGGATTGACACCGATAAACTCATCTTT. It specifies CAYDTPFLGGIDTDKLIF.

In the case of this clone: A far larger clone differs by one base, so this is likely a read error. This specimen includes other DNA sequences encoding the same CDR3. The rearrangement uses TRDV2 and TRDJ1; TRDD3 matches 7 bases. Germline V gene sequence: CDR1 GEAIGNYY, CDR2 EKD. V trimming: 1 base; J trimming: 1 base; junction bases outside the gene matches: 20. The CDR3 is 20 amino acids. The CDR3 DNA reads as TGTGCCTGTGACACGTCGGGCCTGGGGGCAAAGGATACTTTCACCGATAAACTCATCTTT. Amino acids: CACDTSGLGAKDTFTDKLIF.